The text below deals with one T cell receptor beta chain. The sample comes from a study of technical replicates of blood from a few donors. Profiled with immunoSEQ multiplex PCR; TCRdb holds only in-frame clones, not every one. The profile covers 70,000 to 85,000 clones, with over 85% appearing a single time and approximately 0.34% taken by the ten largest. CDR1 and CDR2 from the germline V gene are MNHEY and SMNVEV (reference sequence). This CDR3 has 15 amino acids. V lost 4 bases, J lost 1 base, and 7 bases stayed unmatched. The TCR was taken from a human donor in good health. The chain carries TRBV27 and TRBJ2-7; 7 nucleotides align to TRBD1. Sequenced: T cells isolated from PBMCs. The CDR3: CASSSSGGRSYEQYF. CDR3 bases: TGTGCCAGCAGTTCCTCAGGGGGAAGGTCCTACGAGCAGTACTTC.